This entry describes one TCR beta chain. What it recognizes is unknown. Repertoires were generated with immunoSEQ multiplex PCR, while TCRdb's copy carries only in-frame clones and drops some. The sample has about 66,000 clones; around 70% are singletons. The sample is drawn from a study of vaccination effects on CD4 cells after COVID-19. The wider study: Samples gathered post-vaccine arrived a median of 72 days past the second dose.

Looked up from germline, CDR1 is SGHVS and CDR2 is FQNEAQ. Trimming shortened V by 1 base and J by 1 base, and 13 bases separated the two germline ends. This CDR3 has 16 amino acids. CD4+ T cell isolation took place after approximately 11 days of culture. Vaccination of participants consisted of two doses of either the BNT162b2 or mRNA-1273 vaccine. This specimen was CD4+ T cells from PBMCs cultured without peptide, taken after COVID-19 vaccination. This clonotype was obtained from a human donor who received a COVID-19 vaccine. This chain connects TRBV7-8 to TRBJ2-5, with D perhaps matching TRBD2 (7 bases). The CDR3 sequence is CASSLGAGAPQETQYF. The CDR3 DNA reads TGTGCCAGCAGCTTAGGGGCGGGGGCCCCCCAAGAGACCCAGTACTTC.